This TCR beta chain is from a study of cytomegalovirus exposure and HLA in healthy donors. Findings and caveats of the study: Later, an analysis showed that TCR beta chains associated with HLA were more clonally expanded than others that were equally common.

To note about this clone: Its antigen remains unknown.

In the PCR, 60 Vbeta and 13 Jbeta primers were used. Profiled with immunoSEQ multiplex PCR; TCRdb holds only in-frame clones, not every one. The sample contains about 170,000 clones, roughly 60% of which appear only once. Germline assignment: CDR1 MNHEY and CDR2 SVGAGI. With 6 bases removed from V and 5 bases from J, the gap between germline ends came to 10 bases. This CDR3 is built from 12 residues. This TCR came from a man aged 40-49 years in good health and CMV-seronegative. The sequenced sample was PBMCs. This chain links TRBV6-5 with TRBJ2-5, with a possible D match to TRBD1 (5 bases). The CDR3: CASRDPGETQYF. CDR3 sequence (DNA): TGTGCCAGCAGGGACCCAGGGGAGACCCAGTACTTC.